Presented here are 16 T cell receptor beta chains from one specimen sequenced in a study of identical twins. TCRdb independently ran MiXCR on the 5' RACE reads; one entry per CDR3 protein. Among 450,000 or so distinct CDR3 sequences listed, about a fifth were seen once. What was sequenced was naive T cells sorted from blood. These receptors all come from a man aged 50-59 years in good health.

The chain recombines TRBV20-1 with TRBJ2-7; D is uncertain. This CDR3 has 15 amino acids. In germline, CDR1 is DFQATT, CDR2 SNEGSKA (reference sequence). The V end was cut by 6 bases, the J end by 2 bases, with 20 bases between. CDR3 coding DNA: TGCAGTGCCCCTTACTCCGCCGTCGGCCCCTACGAGCAGTACTTC. Protein sequence: CSAPYSAVGPYEQYF.

The rearrangement links TRBV5-1 to TRBJ2-7, with 7 bases fitting TRBD2. Trimming took 7 bases from V and 2 from J; bases not matched to a gene: 9. Germline V lookup: CDR1 SGHRS, CDR2 YFSETQ. The CDR3 is made up of 14 amino acids. CDR3 sequence: CASSIQRGTYEQYF. CDR3 DNA: TGCGCCAGCTCAATTCAGCGGGGAACCTACGAGCAGTACTTC. Drawing the rest from reference TRBV5-1 and TRBJ2-7, the complete variable domain is KAGVTQTPRYLIKTRGQQVTLSCSPISGHRSVSWYQQTPGQGLQFLFEYFSETQRNKGNFPGRFSGRQFSNSRSEMNVSTLELGDSALYLCASSIQRGTYEQYFGPGTRLTVT.

V is TRBV20-1 and J is TRBJ2-3, with a weak D call TRBD2 (5 bases). The CDR3 sequence is 13 residues long. Deletions cut 6 bases from V and 2 bases from J, with 12 bases between. Per germline, CDR1 DFQATT and CDR2 SNEGSKA (reference sequence). CDR3 protein: CSADERNTDTQYF. The DNA of the CDR3 is TGCAGTGCAGACGAGCGGAACACAGATACGCAGTATTTT.

The rearrangement links TRBV7-2 to TRBJ2-7, with unresolved D. Germline CDR1 and CDR2: SGHTA and FQGNSA. The V and J ends lost 1 base and 5 bases respectively, with 12 bases between them. CDR3 size: 14 residues. This CDR3 reads CASSLVLGLDEQYF. The CDR3 nucleotides are TGTGCCAGCAGCTTAGTGCTGGGTCTTGACGAGCAGTACTTC.

In this sample, this clonotype turned up many times. The rearrangement uses TRBV9 and TRBJ2-5; tentatively, D is TRBD1 (5 bases). CDR1 is SGDLS, CDR2 YYNGEE, per germline. Trimming shortened V by 4 bases and J by 10 bases, and 17 bases separated the two germline ends. The CDR3 contains 13 residues. CDR3 amino acids: CASSQNTGRVQYF. Here the CDR3 DNA reads TGTGCCAGCAGCCAAAACACAGGTCGGGTCCAGTACTTC.

This clonotype has at least ten counts. V and J are TRBV6-6 and TRBJ2-5, with a possible D match to TRBD1 (6 bases). The CDR3 has 12 residues. Looked up from germline, CDR1 is MNHNY and CDR2 is SVGAGI (reference sequence). V lost 8 bases, J lost 5 bases, and 12 bases lay in between. CDR3 sequence: CASRTGKETQYF. The CDR3 DNA follows: TGTGCCAGCCGCACAGGGAAGGAGACCCAGTACTTC.

This rearrangement joins TRBV20-1 to TRBJ2-7; a weak D match, TRBD2 (6 bases). The V gene lost 0 bases and the J gene lost 6 bases, with 15 bases spanning the gap. CDR1 is DFQATT and CDR2 is SNEGSKA in the germline V gene (reference sequence). This CDR3 has 14 residues. The CDR3: CSARDGGGGGEQYF. The CDR3 DNA reads as TGCAGTGCTAGAGATGGGGGAGGAGGTGGCGAGCAGTACTTC.

This chain connects TRBV7-3 to TRBJ1-1; TRBD1 is a possible D gene (5 bases). V lost 2 bases, J lost 6 bases, and 13 bases lay in between. Germline CDR1 SGHTA, CDR2 FQGTGA. The CDR3 is 14 residues long. The CDR3 loop reads CASSLWGGAPEAFF. As DNA, the CDR3 is TGTGCCAGCAGCTTATGGGGAGGGGCCCCTGAAGCTTTCTTT.

This clonotype was counted a few times. V is TRBV7-2 and J is TRBJ1-5, with D maybe TRBD1 (6 bases). The CDR3 is 16 amino acids. Trimming shortened V by 5 bases and J by 5 bases, and 19 bases separated the two germline ends. CDR1 SGHTA and CDR2 FQGNSA come from the germline V gene. In nucleotides, the CDR3 is TGTGCCAGCAGCATGTTCTTTCGGGGGCGTGATCAGCCCCAGCATTTT. Protein sequence: CASSMFFRGRDQPQHF. The full variable domain, rest sourced from reference TRBV7-2 and TRBJ1-5, is GAGVSQSPSNKVTEKGKDVELRCDPISGHTALYWYRQSLGQGLEFLIYFQGNSAPDKSGLPSDRFSAERTGGSVSTLTIQRTQQEDSAVYLCASSMFFRGRDQPQHFGDGTRLSIL.

This chain links TRBV4-3 with TRBJ2-3; 11 bases map to TRBD2. The V segment lost 0 bases and the J segment 6 bases; nucleotides outside the gene matches: 5. The CDR3 length is 16 residues. The V gene's germline CDR1 is LGHNA and CDR2 YSLEER. CDR3 DNA sequence: TGCGCCAGCAGCCAAGACCTAGCGGGAGGTCGTGATACGCAGTATTTT. Its translation: CASSQDLAGGRDTQYF.

This clonotype was observed a few times. The chain links TRBV6-2 or TRBV6-3 to TRBJ2-1; D gene ambiguous. The V gene lost 4 bases and the J gene lost 3 bases, with 13 bases spanning the gap. The CDR3 sequence is 15 residues long. Germline values: CDR1 MNHEY, CDR2 SVGEGT. Here the CDR3 reads CASSSLRTGYNEQFF. The DNA of the CDR3 is TGTGCCAGCAGTTCCCTCAGGACCGGCTACAATGAGCAGTTCTTC.

This clonotype was recorded many times. V usage is TRBV20-1 and J usage is TRBJ2-3; 8 bases are shared with TRBD2. Germline-derived CDR1 and CDR2 are DFQATT and SNEGSKA (reference sequence). There are 21 residues in the CDR3. J gave up 4 bases and V 0 bases, and 24 bases lay outside the gene matches. CDR3 in DNA: TGCAGTGCTAGAGACGTTGTCCCCATATGGCGGGAGGTGGATGGGGCAGATACGCAGTATTTT. It encodes CSARDVVPIWREVDGADTQYF.

This clonotype was detected a few times. The chain is built from TRBV5-1 and TRBJ1-1; D gene uncertain. CDR3 length: 14 amino acids. The V gene lost 7 bases and the J gene lost 5 bases, with 18 bases spanning the gap. Germline CDR1 and CDR2: SGHRS and YFSETQ. CDR3 protein: CASSSGETGTEAFF. The CDR3 region has the DNA TGCGCCAGCTCCTCTGGGGAGACGGGGACTGAAGCTTTCTTT.

The rearrangement joins TRBV11-2 to TRBJ2-1; 9 bases line up with TRBD2. The CDR3 contains 18 residues. CDR1 SGHAT and CDR2 FQNNGV come from the germline V gene. Germline trimming cut 0 bases from V and 6 bases from J; bases unmatched to any gene: 12. CDR3 DNA sequence: TGTGCCAGCAGCTTAGATGGGGGCTTAGCGGGAGTCGGCAATGAGCAGTTCTTC. It is translated as CASSLDGGLAGVGNEQFF.

In this sample, this clonotype turned up many times. V and J are TRBV9 and TRBJ1-5; D is ambiguous. This CDR3 comprises 18 residues. Between the trimmed V and J ends, which lost 5 bases and 0 bases, there was a span of 21 bases. In germline, CDR1 is SGDLS, CDR2 YYNGEE. The CDR3 DNA follows: TGTGCCAGCAGTGCTTCCGGTGGCGACGGTGGTAGCAATCAGCCCCAGCATTTT. Translated, it gives CASSASGGDGGSNQPQHF.

This clonotype appeared many times. The V and J genes are TRBV30 and TRBJ2-1; D might be TRBD1 or TRBD2, each matching 5 bases. V shed 3 bases and J shed 6 bases, with 21 bases lying between them. This CDR3 spans 16 amino acids. Germline CDR1 GTSNPN, CDR2 SVGIG (reference sequence). CDR3 sequence (DNA): TGTGCCTGGAGAGCCAAACCGGGACGCCGGTCCAATGAGCAGTTCTTC. Protein product: CAWRAKPGRRSNEQFF.